These 6 T cell receptor beta chains were sequenced from one sample in a study of a mutant IDH1 vaccine in newly diagnosed glioma. What these receptors recognize is not known. Generated by immunoSEQ multiplex PCR, the TCRdb table keeps only in-frame clones and is missing some. The repertoire has tens of thousands of clones, about four fifths of them found once; the top ten carry 24%. Sample time point: week 5, during vaccination. Every single dose of the vaccine, 300 ug of mutant IDH1 20-mer peptide, came with topical imiquimod. The material sequenced was PBMCs, taken from a glioma patient whose treatment included an IDH1 peptide vaccine. All receptors derive from a man under 40 with glioma.

The chain couples TRBV19 to TRBJ1-6; 10 bases fit TRBD1. The CDR3 sequence is 15 residues long. V shed 5 bases and J 7 bases; nucleotides not matched to a gene: 5. Germline V gene sequence: CDR1 LNHDA, CDR2 SQIVND (reference sequence). The CDR3 DNA is TGTGCCAGTAGTGGGGGGACAGGGGAAAATTCACCCCTCCACTTT. Protein: CASSGGTGENSPLHF. Supplemented by reference TRBV19 and TRBJ1-6, the full variable domain reads DGGITQSPKYLFRKEGQNVTLSCEQNLNHDAMYWYRQDPGQGLRLIYYSQIVNDFQKGDIAEGYSVSREKKESFPLTVTSAQKNPTAFYLCASSGGTGENSPLHFGNGTRLTVT.

The chain is built from TRBV14 and TRBJ2-2; D is unresolved. From germline, CDR1 is SGHDN and CDR2 FVKESK. CDR3 length: 18 amino acids. V was cut by 1 base and J by 2 bases, with 17 bases left in between. Here the CDR3 reads CASSQGSVGFRNTGELFF. CDR3 nucleotides: TGTGCCAGCAGCCAAGGTTCCGTAGGCTTCAGAAACACCGGGGAGCTGTTTTTT.

V usage is TRBV7-2 and J usage is TRBJ1-5; 7 bases are a match to TRBD1. V shed 3 bases and J 5 bases; nucleotides not matched to a gene: 7. Germline V gives CDR1 SGHTA, CDR2 FQGNSA. The CDR3 loop spans 15 amino acids. CDR3 DNA: TGTGCCAGCAGCTTCAGGGGGGGGACGGATCAGCCCCAGCATTTT. This gives the protein CASSFRGGTDQPQHF.

The V call is TRBV29-1, the J call TRBJ2-1, with 10 bases fitting TRBD2. The germline V gene encodes CDR1 SQVTM and CDR2 ANQGSEA. The CDR3 runs 12 residues. J was trimmed by 7 bases and V by 5 bases; bases with no gene match: 2. CDR3 amino acids: CSVTLAGNEQFF. CDR3 bases: TGCAGCGTTACACTAGCGGGGAATGAGCAGTTCTTC.

The chain joins TRBV2 to TRBJ2-5; D is perhaps TRBD1 (5 bases). The CDR3 consists of 13 residues. Germline V gene lookup returns CDR1 SNHLY and CDR2 FYNNEI. The V end lost 7 bases, the J end lost 5 bases, and 14 bases lay between the germline ends. The CDR3 sequence is CASINRLWETQYF. Written as DNA, the CDR3 is TGTGCCAGCATAAACAGGCTGTGGGAGACCCAGTACTTC.

The rearrangement links TRBV19 to TRBJ2-3; 10 bases are shared with TRBD1. The CDR3 runs to 16 residues. With 4 bases clipped from V and 1 base from J, the junction kept 5 bases outside the gene matches. Germline assignment: CDR1 LNHDA and CDR2 SQIVND (reference sequence). The CDR3 bases are TGTGCCAGTAGTAGGGACAGGGGATTGGGCACAGATACGCAGTATTTT. This encodes CASSRDRGLGTDTQYF.